This TCR beta chain was sequenced in a study of early T cells in non-severe SARS-CoV-2 infection. About the study: Chains were not paired, and sequencing was done on bulk RNA from unsorted whole blood.

V shed 5 bases and J 6 bases; nucleotides not matched to a gene: 13. Germline V gene data show CDR1 as DFQATT and CDR2 as SNEGSKA (reference sequence). CDR3 size: 15 residues. This clonotype was seen repeatedly, ten times or more. Unique molecular identifiers (one per individual cDNA molecule) were attached. TCRdb reprocessed the 5' RACE reads with MiXCR, giving one entry per CDR3 protein. The sample comprises around 84,000 distinct CDR3 sequences, roughly 10% of which are singletons, and 8% to 10% rests with the top ten. The rearrangement uses TRBV20-1 and TRBJ2-3; 8 nucleotides line up with TRBD2. The origin of this receptor is an adult who was a healthcare worker with PCR-confirmed SARS-CoV-2 infection or an uninfected control (not recorded which). The specimen comprised whole blood, sampled at baseline. The CDR3 protein is CSASPLAARGDTQYF. The CDR3 DNA follows: TGCAGTGCTTCCCCACTAGCGGCTCGAGGGGATACGCAGTATTTT.